This TCR beta chain is drawn from a study of CD8+ T cells in alopecia areata. Study in general: Those treated were given oral tofacitinib at 5 to 10 mg twice daily.

CDR1 SGHRS and CDR2 YFSETQ come from the germline V gene. This CDR3 contains 15 residues. Trimming removed 5 bases at V and 0 bases at J, with 11 bases between. Following RNA extraction, reverse transcription yielded cDNA that acted as the sequencing template. TCRdb's copy holds only in-frame clones and misses some; the assay was immunoSEQ multiplex PCR. The sample has about 180,000 clones; over 55% are singletons. Study-wide results and limits: Normal scalp showed lower clonality than lesional scalp, especially alopecia totalis/universalis.

Collection of lesional scalp punch biopsies and peripheral blood was performed in alopecia areata patients. As regards this clone: Its antigen is unidentified.

The sample in question was CD4+ T cells sorted from blood, obtained at week 0. This chain connects TRBV5-1 to TRBJ2-2; D unresolved. This receptor was taken from a human donor with alopecia areata. CDR3 nucleotide sequence: TGCGCCAGCAGGCTTGAGACCACGAACACCGGGGAGCTGTTTTTT. Amino acids: CASRLETTNTGELFF.